These T cell receptor beta chains were read from a single sample in a study of control samples from healthy donors and cancer patients. The protocol was immunoSEQ multiplex PCR, while the TCRdb copy is restricted to in-frame clones and leaves out a portion. The table has 150,000 or so clones, roughly 94% seen once. Sequenced material: PBMCs. These receptors were taken from a man in his sixties with colorectal cancer. Both conserved end residues are part of each CDR3. The D gene is left open where the match is weak. Clone sizes are given selectively: once, few, many, or a class where the clone is expanded.

-	TRBV3-1/TRBV3-2	TRBJ2-1	15	-	TGTGCCAGCAGCCAAGAGGGACCTACGTACAATGAGCAGTTCTTC	CASSQEGPTYNEQFF
TRBD2	TRBV7-9	TRBJ2-3	16	-	TGTGCCAGCAGCTTCTTAGCGGGGGTTCCCCCAGATACGCAGTATTTT	CASSFLAGVPPDTQYF
-	TRBV21-1	TRBJ1-1	16	-	TGTGCCAGCAGCAAAGGTGTACAGGGGTTAAACACTGAAGCTTTCTTT	CASSKGVQGLNTEAFF
TRBD1	TRBV2	TRBJ2-7	13	-	TGTGCCAGCAGTGAGGACAGGGAGTACGAGCAGTACTTC	CASSEDREYEQYF
TRBD1	TRBV28	TRBJ1-2	15	-	TGTGCCAGCACTCAACCCGGGACAGACAACTATGGCTACACCTTC	CASTQPGTDNYGYTF
-	TRBV30	TRBJ1-2	12	once	TGTGCCTGGAGTGTAAGTCGTCCTGGCTACACCTTC	CAWSVSRPGYTF
-	TRBV5-4	TRBJ1-1	13	-	TGTGCCAGCAGCTTCAGGGGGAACACTGAAGCTTTCTTT	CASSFRGNTEAFF
-	TRBV11-2	TRBJ1-1	15	-	TGTGCCAGCAGCTTAAACCCGAACATGAACACTGAAGCTTTCTTT	CASSLNPNMNTEAFF
-	TRBV3-1/TRBV3-2	TRBJ2-2	15	-	TGTGCCAGCAGCCATCCCGGTGCGGGGTCCGGGGAGCTGTTTTTT	CASSHPGAGSGELFF
TRBD2	TRBV4-3	TRBJ2-2	15	-	TGCGCCAGCAGCCAAGATCCGGGGGGCACCGGGGAGCTGTTTTTT	CASSQDPGGTGELFF
-	TRBV6-5	TRBJ1-2	13	-	TGTGCCAGCAGTATAGACAGGAGCTATGGCTACACCTTC	CASSIDRSYGYTF
-	TRBV7-2	TRBJ2-1	13	-	TGTGCCAGCAGCTATACTAATTACAATGAGCAGTTCTTC	CASSYTNYNEQFF
TRBD1	TRBV11-3	TRBJ2-7	15	-	TGTGCCAGCAGCCATGGGACAGGGCCGGACTACGAGCAGTACTTC	CASSHGTGPDYEQYF
-	TRBV2	TRBJ1-6	14	-	TGTGCCAGCAGTGTCCAAGTCTCCCATTCACCCCTCCACTTT	CASSVQVSHSPLHF
TRBD1	TRBV9	TRBJ1-6	15	-	TGTGCCAGCAGCGTAGACCAGGGGGGGAATTCACCCCTCCACTTT	CASSVDQGGNSPLHF
-	TRBV27	TRBJ1-1	14	-	TGTGCCAGCAGTCTGCTACAAGGGGACACTGAAGCTTTCTTT	CASSLLQGDTEAFF
-	TRBV7-9	TRBJ2-1	15	-	TGTGCCAGCAGCTTAGCGCAGGGCCTCTACAATGAGCAGTTCTTC	CASSLAQGLYNEQFF
TRBD2	TRBV4-3	TRBJ2-3	14	-	TGCGCCAGCAGCCAACATAGCGGGTCTGGTACGCAGTATTTT	CASSQHSGSGTQYF